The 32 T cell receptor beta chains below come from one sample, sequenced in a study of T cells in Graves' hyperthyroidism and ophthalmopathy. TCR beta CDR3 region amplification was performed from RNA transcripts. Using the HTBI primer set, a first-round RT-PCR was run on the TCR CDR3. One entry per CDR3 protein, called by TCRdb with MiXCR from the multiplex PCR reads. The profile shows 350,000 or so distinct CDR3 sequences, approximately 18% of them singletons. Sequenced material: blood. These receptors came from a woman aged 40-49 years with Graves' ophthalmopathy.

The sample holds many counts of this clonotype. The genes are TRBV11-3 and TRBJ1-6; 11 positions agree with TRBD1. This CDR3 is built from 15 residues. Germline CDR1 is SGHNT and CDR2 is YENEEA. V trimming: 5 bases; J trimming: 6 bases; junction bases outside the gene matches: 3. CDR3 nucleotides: TGTGCCAGCAGCGAAGGGACAGGGGGTAATTCACCCCTCCACTTT. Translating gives CASSEGTGGNSPLHF.

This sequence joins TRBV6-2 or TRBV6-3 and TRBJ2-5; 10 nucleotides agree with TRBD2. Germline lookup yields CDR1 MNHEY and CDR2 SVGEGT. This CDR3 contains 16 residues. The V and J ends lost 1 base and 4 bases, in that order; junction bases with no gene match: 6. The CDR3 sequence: CASSYWLAGDRETQYF. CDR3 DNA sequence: TGTGCCAGCAGTTACTGGCTAGCGGGAGATCGAGAGACCCAGTACTTC.

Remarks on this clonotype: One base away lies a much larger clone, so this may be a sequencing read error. This chain's CDR3 is CASRTGEWDKQYF. The CDR3 DNA reads TGTGCCAGCAGGACGGGAGAATGGGACAAGCAGTACTTC. The chain links TRBV6-1 to TRBJ2-7, with D perhaps matching TRBD1 or TRBD2 (6 bases each). V gave up 6 bases and J gave up 8 bases, with 17 bases separating them. The CDR3 has 13 residues. The germline V gene encodes CDR1 MNHNS and CDR2 SASEGT.

This CDR3 reads CASTLLPTGTEAFF. In nucleotides, the CDR3 is TGTGCCAGCACCCTACTCCCGACAGGCACTGAAGCTTTCTTT. The chain is built from TRBV28 and TRBJ1-1; tentatively, D is TRBD1 (6 bases). Germline assignment: CDR1 MDHEN and CDR2 SYDVKM. Trimming took off 7 bases at V and 4 bases at J, with 16 bases between the two ends. The length of the CDR3 is 14 residues.

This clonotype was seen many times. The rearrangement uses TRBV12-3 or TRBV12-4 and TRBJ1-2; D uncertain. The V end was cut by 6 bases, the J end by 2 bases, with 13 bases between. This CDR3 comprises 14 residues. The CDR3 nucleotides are TGTGCCAGCAGCCACCTGGAGTTAAACTATGGCTACACCTTC. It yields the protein CASSHLELNYGYTF.

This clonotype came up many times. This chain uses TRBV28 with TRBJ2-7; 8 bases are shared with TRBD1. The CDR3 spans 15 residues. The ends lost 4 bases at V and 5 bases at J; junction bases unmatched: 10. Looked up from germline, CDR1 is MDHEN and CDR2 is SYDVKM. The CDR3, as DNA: TGTGCCAGCAGTTATAGGGACAGGCCCGCGGACGAGCAGTACTTC. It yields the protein CASSYRDRPADEQYF.

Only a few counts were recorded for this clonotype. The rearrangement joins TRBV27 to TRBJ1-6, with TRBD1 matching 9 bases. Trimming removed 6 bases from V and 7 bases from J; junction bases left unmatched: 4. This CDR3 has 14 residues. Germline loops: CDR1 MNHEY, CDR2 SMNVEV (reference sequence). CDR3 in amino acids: CASRPGQGNSPLHF. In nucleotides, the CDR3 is TGTGCCAGCAGACCTGGACAGGGGAATTCACCCCTCCACTTT.

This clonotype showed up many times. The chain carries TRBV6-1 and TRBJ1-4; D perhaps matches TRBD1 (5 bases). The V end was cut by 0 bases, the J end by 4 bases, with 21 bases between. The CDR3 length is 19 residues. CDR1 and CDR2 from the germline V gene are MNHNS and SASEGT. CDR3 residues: CASSEATKLTRGFNEKLFF. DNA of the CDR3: TGTGCCAGCAGTGAAGCTACAAAACTTACACGGGGCTTTAATGAAAAACTGTTTTTT.

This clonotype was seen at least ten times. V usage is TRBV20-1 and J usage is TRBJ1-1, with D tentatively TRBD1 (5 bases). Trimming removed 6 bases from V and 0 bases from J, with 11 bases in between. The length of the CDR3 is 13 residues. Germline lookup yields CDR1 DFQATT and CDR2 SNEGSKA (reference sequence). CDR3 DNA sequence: TGCAGTGCCCACAGGAGATTGAACACTGAAGCTTTCTTT. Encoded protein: CSAHRRLNTEAFF.

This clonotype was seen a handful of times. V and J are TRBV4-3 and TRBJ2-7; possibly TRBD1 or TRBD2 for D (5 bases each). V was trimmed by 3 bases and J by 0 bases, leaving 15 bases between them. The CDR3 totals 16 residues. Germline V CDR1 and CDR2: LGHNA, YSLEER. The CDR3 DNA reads TGCGCCAGCAGCCATAGTCCGGACGGGGCCTCCTACGAGCAGTACTTC. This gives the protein CASSHSPDGASYEQYF.

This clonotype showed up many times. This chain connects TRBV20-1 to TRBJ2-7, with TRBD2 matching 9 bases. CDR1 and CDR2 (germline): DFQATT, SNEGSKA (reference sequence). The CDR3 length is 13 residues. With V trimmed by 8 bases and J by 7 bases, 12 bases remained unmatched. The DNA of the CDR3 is TGCAGTCCAGCGACTAGCGGCGGCTTGGAGCAGTACTTC. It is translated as CSPATSGGLEQYF.

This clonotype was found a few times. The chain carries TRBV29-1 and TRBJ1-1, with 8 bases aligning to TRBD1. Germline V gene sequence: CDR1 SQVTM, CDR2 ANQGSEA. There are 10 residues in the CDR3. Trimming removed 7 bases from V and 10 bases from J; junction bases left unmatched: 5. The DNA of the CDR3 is TGCAGCGCTGGACAGGGTACAGCTTTCTTT. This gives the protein CSAGQGTAFF.

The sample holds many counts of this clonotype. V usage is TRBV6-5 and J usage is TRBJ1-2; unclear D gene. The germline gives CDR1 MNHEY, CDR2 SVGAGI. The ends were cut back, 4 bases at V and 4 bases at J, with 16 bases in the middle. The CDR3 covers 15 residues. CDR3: CASSSPQAGPYGYTF. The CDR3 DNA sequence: TGTGCCAGCAGTTCCCCACAAGCGGGCCCCTATGGCTACACCTTC.

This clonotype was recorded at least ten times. The CDR3 nucleotides read TGTGCTAGTGGGGAGGGTTCTGGGGCCAACGTCCTGACTTTC. It encodes CASGEGSGANVLTF. This rearrangement joins TRBV12-5 to TRBJ2-6; perhaps TRBD2 as D (6 bases). Germline V lookup: CDR1 LGHNT, CDR2 FRNRAP. The CDR3 length is 14 residues. V shed 6 bases and J shed 1 base, with 7 bases lying between them. Supplemented by reference TRBV12-5 and TRBJ2-6, the full variable domain reads DARVTQTPRHKVTEMGQEVTMRCQPILGHNTVFWYRQTMMQGLELLAYFRNRAPLDDSGMPKDRFSAEMPDATLATLKIQPSEPRDSAVYFCASGEGSGANVLTFGAGSRLTVL.

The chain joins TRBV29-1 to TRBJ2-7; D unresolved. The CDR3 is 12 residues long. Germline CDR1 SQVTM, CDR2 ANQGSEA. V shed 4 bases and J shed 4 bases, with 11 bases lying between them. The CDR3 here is CSVGRTNYEQYF. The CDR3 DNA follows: TGCAGCGTTGGAAGGACCAATTACGAGCAGTACTTC.

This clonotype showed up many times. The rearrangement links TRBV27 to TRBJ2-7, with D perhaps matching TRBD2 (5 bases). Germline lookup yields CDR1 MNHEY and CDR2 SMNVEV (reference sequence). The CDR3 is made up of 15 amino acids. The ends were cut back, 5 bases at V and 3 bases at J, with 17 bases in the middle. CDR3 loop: CASSPSRTAFYEQYF. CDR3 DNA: TGTGCCAGCAGTCCAAGTCGGACTGCCTTCTACGAGCAGTACTTC.

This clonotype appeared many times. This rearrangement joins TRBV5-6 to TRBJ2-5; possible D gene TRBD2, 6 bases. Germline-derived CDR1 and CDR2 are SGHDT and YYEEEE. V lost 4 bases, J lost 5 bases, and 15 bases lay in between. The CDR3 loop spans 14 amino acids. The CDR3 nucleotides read TGTGCCAGCAGCAAGACTAGTGTTCGCGAGACCCAGTACTTC. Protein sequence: CASSKTSVRETQYF.

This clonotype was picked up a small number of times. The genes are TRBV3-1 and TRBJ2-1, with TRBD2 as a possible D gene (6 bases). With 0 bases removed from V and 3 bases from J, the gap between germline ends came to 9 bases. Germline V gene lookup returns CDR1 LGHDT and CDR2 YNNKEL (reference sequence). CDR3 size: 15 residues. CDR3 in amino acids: CASSQDAGIYNEQFF. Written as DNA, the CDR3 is TGTGCCAGCAGCCAAGACGCGGGGATCTACAATGAGCAGTTCTTC.

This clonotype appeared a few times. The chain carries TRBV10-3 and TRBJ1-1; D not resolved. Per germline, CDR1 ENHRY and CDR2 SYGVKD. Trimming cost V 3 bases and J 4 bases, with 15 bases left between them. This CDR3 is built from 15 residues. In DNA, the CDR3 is TGTGCCATCAGTGATTCCGCACACTGGAGCACTGAAGCTTTCTTT. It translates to CAISDSAHWSTEAFF.

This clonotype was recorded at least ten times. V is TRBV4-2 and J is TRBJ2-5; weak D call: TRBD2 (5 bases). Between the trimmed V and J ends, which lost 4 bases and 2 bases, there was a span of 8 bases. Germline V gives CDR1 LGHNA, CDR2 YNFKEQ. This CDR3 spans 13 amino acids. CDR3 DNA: TGTGCCAGCAGCCGACTACTACAAGAGACCCAGTACTTC. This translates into CASSRLLQETQYF.

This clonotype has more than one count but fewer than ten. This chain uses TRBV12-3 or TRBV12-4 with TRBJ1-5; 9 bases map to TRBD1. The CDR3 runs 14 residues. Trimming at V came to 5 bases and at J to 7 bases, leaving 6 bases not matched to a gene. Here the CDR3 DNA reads TGTGCCAGCAGTCTCACAGGGGGCCGCCAGCCCCAGCATTTT. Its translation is CASSLTGGRQPQHF.

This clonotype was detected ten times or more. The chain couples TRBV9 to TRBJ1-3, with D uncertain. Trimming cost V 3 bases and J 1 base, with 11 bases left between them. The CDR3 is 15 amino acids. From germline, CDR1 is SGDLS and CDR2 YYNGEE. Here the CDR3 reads CASSGTGFSGNTIYF. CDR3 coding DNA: TGTGCCAGCAGCGGTACCGGGTTTTCTGGAAACACCATATATTTT.

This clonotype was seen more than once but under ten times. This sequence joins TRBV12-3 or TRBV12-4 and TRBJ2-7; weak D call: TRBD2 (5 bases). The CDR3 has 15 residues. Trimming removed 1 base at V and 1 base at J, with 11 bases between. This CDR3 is CASSLVASRSYEQYF. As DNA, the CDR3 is TGTGCCAGCAGTTTAGTCGCTAGCCGGTCCTACGAGCAGTACTTC.

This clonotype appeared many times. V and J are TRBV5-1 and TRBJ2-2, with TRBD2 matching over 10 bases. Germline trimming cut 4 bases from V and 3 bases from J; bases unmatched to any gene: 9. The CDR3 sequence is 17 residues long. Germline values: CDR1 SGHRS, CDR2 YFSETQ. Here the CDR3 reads CASSRRPGLADTGELFF. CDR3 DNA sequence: TGCGCCAGCAGCCGCCGGCCTGGACTAGCGGACACCGGGGAGCTGTTTTTT.

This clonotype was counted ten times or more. CDR3 amino acids: CATSRVSNTEAFF. In DNA, the CDR3 is TGTGCCACCAGCAGAGTCTCGAACACTGAAGCTTTCTTT. V and J are TRBV15 and TRBJ1-1; D remains unclear. CDR3 length equals 13 residues. Trimming removed 1 base from V and 1 base from J, with 4 bases in between. Germline CDR1 and CDR2: LNHNV and YYDKDF (reference sequence).

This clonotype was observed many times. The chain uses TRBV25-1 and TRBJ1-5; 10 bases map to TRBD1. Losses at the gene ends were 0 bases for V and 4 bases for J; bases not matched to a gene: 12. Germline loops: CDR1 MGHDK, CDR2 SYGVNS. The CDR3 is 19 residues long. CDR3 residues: CASSEYVVRDRGWNQPQHF. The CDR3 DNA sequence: TGTGCCAGCAGTGAATATGTGGTCCGGGACAGGGGATGGAATCAGCCCCAGCATTTT.

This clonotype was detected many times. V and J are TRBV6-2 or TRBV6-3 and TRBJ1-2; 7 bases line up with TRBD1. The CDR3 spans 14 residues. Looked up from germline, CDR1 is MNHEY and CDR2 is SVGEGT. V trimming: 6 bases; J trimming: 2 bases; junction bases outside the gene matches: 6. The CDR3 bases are TGTGCCAGCAGCGTTCGGACAGGCAACTATGGCTACACCTTC. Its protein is CASSVRTGNYGYTF.

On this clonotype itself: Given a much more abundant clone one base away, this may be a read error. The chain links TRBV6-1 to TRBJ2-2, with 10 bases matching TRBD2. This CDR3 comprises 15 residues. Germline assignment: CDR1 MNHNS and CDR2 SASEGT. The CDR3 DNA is TGTGTCAGCAGTCTTCTAGCGGGAGAAACCGGGGAGCTGTTTTTT. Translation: CVSSLLAGETGELFF.

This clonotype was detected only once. The CDR3, as DNA: TGTGCCAGCAGCTTATCAGGGATCACTGAAGCTTTCTTT. Residues: CASSLSGITEAFF. The chain joins TRBV7-3 to TRBJ1-1; D is possibly TRBD1 (5 bases). CDR1 and CDR2 (germline): SGHTA, FQGTGA. Trimming cost V 2 bases and J 4 bases, with 8 bases left between them. This CDR3 is 13 amino acids long.

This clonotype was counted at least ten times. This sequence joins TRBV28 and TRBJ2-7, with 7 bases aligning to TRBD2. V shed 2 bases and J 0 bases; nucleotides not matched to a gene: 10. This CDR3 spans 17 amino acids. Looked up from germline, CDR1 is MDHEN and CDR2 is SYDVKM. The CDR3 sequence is CASSLKLSGPSSYEQYF. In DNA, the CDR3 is TGTGCCAGCAGTTTAAAACTTAGCGGGCCTAGCTCCTACGAGCAGTACTTC.

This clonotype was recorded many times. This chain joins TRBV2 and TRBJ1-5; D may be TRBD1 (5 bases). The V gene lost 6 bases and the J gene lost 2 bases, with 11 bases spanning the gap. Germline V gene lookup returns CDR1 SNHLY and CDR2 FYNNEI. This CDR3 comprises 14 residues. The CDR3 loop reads CASRVQGGNQPQHF. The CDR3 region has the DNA TGTGCCAGCAGGGTCCAGGGTGGCAATCAGCCCCAGCATTTT.

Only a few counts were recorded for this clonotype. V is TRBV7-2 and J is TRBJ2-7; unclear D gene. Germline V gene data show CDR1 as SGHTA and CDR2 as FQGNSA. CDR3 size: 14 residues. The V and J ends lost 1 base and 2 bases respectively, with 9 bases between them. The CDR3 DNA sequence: TGTGCCAGCAGCTTAGTATCCCCGACCTACGAGCAGTACTTC. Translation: CASSLVSPTYEQYF.